Below are 25 T cell receptor beta chains sequenced from a single sample in a study of long-term antiretroviral therapy in people with HIV. The libraries were made with immunoSEQ v3.0 at survey level. Measured with immunoSEQ multiplex PCR; TCRdb has only the in-frame clones, and not every one. This table holds tens of thousands of clones, roughly 95% found once. Sequences were derived from unsorted PBMCs, sampled 3.7 years after starting antiretroviral therapy. All receptors derive from a woman aged 50 to 60 with HIV.

The V call is TRBV12-5, the J call TRBJ2-1, with TRBD2 identical over 11 bases. Germline V lookup: CDR1 LGHNT, CDR2 FRNRAP. The CDR3 loop spans 19 amino acids. V lost 3 bases to trimming and J lost 4 bases; unmatched junction nucleotides: 14. CDR3 in amino acids: CASGLWRLAGGGAYNEQFF. As DNA, the CDR3 is TGTGCTAGTGGTTTATGGCGGCTAGCGGGGGGCGGAGCTTACAATGAGCAGTTCTTC.

The chain couples TRBV6-1 to TRBJ2-7, with 12 bases fitting TRBD2. V dropped 5 bases and J dropped 5; count of bases not matched to a gene: 7. Germline V gene data show CDR1 as MNHNS and CDR2 as SASEGT. CDR3 length: 15 amino acids. CDR3 nucleotides: TGTGCCAGCAGTTCGCAGACTAGCGGGGGTGACGAGCAGTACTTC. Translated, it gives CASSSQTSGGDEQYF.

The chain is built from TRBV10-3 and TRBJ1-3; 8 nucleotides agree with TRBD1. Germline V gives CDR1 ENHRY, CDR2 SYGVKD. The CDR3 is made up of 15 amino acids. J was trimmed by 4 bases and V by 0 bases; bases with no gene match: 2. CDR3 sequence reads: CAISESDREGNTIYF. CDR3 bases: TGTGCCATCAGTGAGTCGGACAGGGAAGGAAACACCATATATTTT.

The chain joins TRBV5-1 to TRBJ1-2, with 9 bases fitting TRBD1. The CDR3 is 13 residues long. Germline V gene data show CDR1 as SGHRS and CDR2 as YFSETQ. J gave up 8 bases and V 0 bases, and 2 bases lay outside the gene matches. The DNA for the CDR3 is TGCGCCAGCAGCTTGGGGACAGGGGACGGCTACACCTTC. This gives the protein CASSLGTGDGYTF.

The V call is TRBV2, the J call TRBJ1-6; 8 bases map to TRBD1. CDR1 is SNHLY and CDR2 is FYNNEI in the germline V gene. CDR3 length: 14 amino acids. V was pared by 6 bases and J by 3 bases, with 1 base of the junction left unmatched. The CDR3 spells CASSGTGYNSPLHF. CDR3 nucleotide sequence: TGTGCCAGCAGCGGGACAGGCTATAATTCACCCCTCCACTTT.

The chain employs TRBV5-1 and TRBJ2-6; D remains ambiguous. From germline, CDR1 is SGHRS and CDR2 YFSETQ. Trimming left V 3 bases short and J 1 base short, with 5 bases between. The CDR3 totals 14 residues. CDR3 residues: CASSSASGANVLTF. CDR3 coding DNA: TGCGCCAGCAGCTCGGCGTCTGGGGCCAACGTCCTGACTTTC.

CDR3 protein: CASSLGQKNEKLFF. The CDR3 DNA is TGCGCCAGCAGCCTGGGACAGAAAAATGAAAAACTGTTTTTT. V gene TRBV4-3 combines with J gene TRBJ1-4; 7 bases fit TRBD1. CDR3 length equals 14 residues. Germline V gene lookup returns CDR1 LGHNA and CDR2 YSLEER. The V and J ends lost 4 bases and 5 bases, in that order; junction bases with no gene match: 4.

The CDR3 region is CASSYSTQASEKLFF. The CDR3 DNA is TGTGCCAGCAGTTACTCGACCCAGGCAAGTGAAAAACTGTTTTTT. The J gene is TRBJ1-4, the V gene TRBV6-6; D not certain. Trimming took off 0 bases at V and 7 bases at J, with 12 bases between the two ends. The CDR3 runs 15 residues. From germline, CDR1 is MNHNY and CDR2 SVGAGI (reference sequence).

This chain uses TRBV6-1 with TRBJ1-2; TRBD1 is a possible D gene (6 bases). The V end lost 2 bases, the J end lost 4 bases, and 14 bases lay between the germline ends. The CDR3 covers 15 residues. The V gene's germline CDR1 is MNHNS and CDR2 SASEGT. CDR3 amino acids: CASSEWGALGYGYTF. The CDR3 DNA reads TGTGCCAGCAGTGAATGGGGGGCGCTAGGCTATGGCTACACCTTC.

Here the CDR3 reads CAWSLAGRGRPRGGELFF. CDR3 DNA: TGTGCCTGGAGTTTGGCAGGGAGGGGTCGACCACGAGGCGGGGAGCTGTTTTTT. The chain is built from TRBV30 and TRBJ2-2; 7 positions agree with TRBD2. The CDR3 has 18 residues. After removal of 2 bases from V and 7 bases from J, the junction contained 19 bases not matched to a gene. CDR1 is GTSNPN and CDR2 is SVGIG in the germline V gene (reference sequence).

The rearrangement links TRBV7-9 to TRBJ1-4; D is perhaps TRBD1 (5 bases). V lost 1 base, J lost 5 bases, and 11 bases lay in between. The CDR3 sequence is 15 residues long. CDR1 and CDR2 from the germline V gene are SEHNR and FQNEAQ (reference sequence). CDR3 region: CASSLDRRANEKLFF. CDR3 coding DNA: TGTGCCAGCAGCTTAGATCGCAGGGCCAATGAAAAACTGTTTTTT.

This chain joins TRBV2 and TRBJ2-5, with D possibly TRBD1 on 6 matching bases. Trimming left V 6 bases short and J 5 bases short, with 19 bases between. From germline, CDR1 is SNHLY and CDR2 FYNNEI. This CDR3 region has 15 residues. Written as DNA, the CDR3 is TGTGCCAGCAGGAGCCGACAGGAGGTAGGGGAGACCCAGTACTTC. Protein sequence: CASRSRQEVGETQYF.

The J gene is TRBJ1-2, the V gene TRBV9; perhaps TRBD1 as D (6 bases). CDR1 is SGDLS and CDR2 is YYNGEE in the germline V gene. There are 13 residues in the CDR3. V was cut by 3 bases and J by 5 bases, with 11 bases left in between. The CDR3 sequence: CASSGTVFYGYTF. In nucleotides, the CDR3 is TGTGCCAGCAGCGGGACAGTTTTTTATGGCTACACCTTC. Using reference TRBV9 and TRBJ1-2 for the parts outside the CDR3, the full variable domain is DSGVTQTPKHLITATGQRVTLRCSPRSGDLSVYWYQQSLDQGLQFLIQYYNGEERAKGNILERFSAQQFPDLHSELNLSSLELGDSALYFCASSGTVFYGYTFGSGTRLTVV.

The chain employs TRBV7-3 and TRBJ1-6; no clear D. Trimming took off 2 bases at V and 9 bases at J, with 11 bases between the two ends. Germline loops: CDR1 SGHTA, CDR2 FQGTGA. The CDR3 is made up of 14 amino acids. The DNA of the CDR3 is TGTGCCAGCAGCTTAGCCGTAGGGAGTTCACCCCTCCACTTT. Protein product: CASSLAVGSSPLHF.

The V gene is TRBV9, the J gene TRBJ2-1; D gene unclear. V was cut by 0 bases and J by 1 base, with 11 bases left in between. From germline, CDR1 is SGDLS and CDR2 YYNGEE. The CDR3 extends over 16 amino acids. The CDR3 nucleotides read TGTGCCAGCAGCGTAGCCCTCAGCGCTTCCTACAATGAGCAGTTCTTC. Protein product: CASSVALSASYNEQFF.

J is TRBJ1-3 and V is TRBV2; TRBD1 agrees at 9 bases. J was trimmed by 4 bases and V by 5 bases; bases with no gene match: 6. The germline V gene has CDR1 SNHLY and CDR2 FYNNEI. The CDR3 has 15 amino acids. As DNA, the CDR3 is TGTGCCAGCAGTTTAGACAGGGGGGGAGGAAACACCATATATTTT. This sequence encodes CASSLDRGGGNTIYF.

The chain uses TRBV13 and TRBJ2-2, with 8 bases aligning to TRBD1. Per the germline V gene, CDR1 is PRHDT and CDR2 is FYEKMQ (reference sequence). The CDR3 is made up of 18 amino acids. The ends lost 6 bases at V and 2 bases at J; junction bases unmatched: 14. The CDR3 loop is CASSIWDRSTSNTGELFF. The DNA of the CDR3 is TGTGCCAGCAGTATCTGGGACAGGAGCACCTCTAACACCGGGGAGCTGTTTTTT.

The chain links TRBV6-6 to TRBJ1-5; D is possibly TRBD1 (5 bases). Trimming removed 5 bases from V and 0 bases from J, with 8 bases in between. Germline V gene sequence: CDR1 MNHNY, CDR2 SVGAGI (reference sequence). The CDR3 has 14 residues. The CDR3 reads CASSKGYSNQPQHF. The CDR3 DNA reads TGTGCCAGCAGTAAGGGGTATAGCAATCAGCCCCAGCATTTT.

The V and J genes are TRBV9 and TRBJ2-1; D uncertain. This CDR3 is built from 11 residues. V was cut by 4 bases and J by 7 bases, with 6 bases left in between. The germline V gene has CDR1 SGDLS and CDR2 YYNGEE. CDR3 coding DNA: TGTGCCAGCAGCCAAGCAAATGAGCAGTTCTTC. Translation gives CASSQANEQFF.

The rearrangement joins TRBV19 to TRBJ1-2; 7 nucleotides align to TRBD1. CDR1 and CDR2 from the germline V gene are LNHDA and SQIVND (reference sequence). J was trimmed by 6 bases and V by 7 bases; bases with no gene match: 11. The CDR3 runs to 14 residues. The CDR3 loop reads CASTFRRQGDGYTF. Here the CDR3 DNA reads TGTGCCAGTACCTTCAGGAGACAGGGAGATGGCTACACCTTC.

The V and J genes are TRBV7-8 and TRBJ2-5, with 10 bases fitting TRBD1. CDR1 is SGHVS, CDR2 FQNEAQ, per germline. J gave up 4 bases and V 5 bases, and 22 bases lay outside the gene matches. This CDR3 spans 20 amino acids. CDR3 coding DNA: TGTGCCAGCAGCGTAGATGAACCGGGACAGGGGAGATTGAGAAGAGAGACCCAGTACTTC. This translates into CASSVDEPGQGRLRRETQYF.

V and J are TRBV30 and TRBJ1-6; unclear D gene. The germline gives CDR1 GTSNPN, CDR2 SVGIG (reference sequence). Trimming took 7 bases from V and 9 from J, leaving 16 bases between them. CDR3 length: 13 amino acids. The CDR3 region has the DNA TGTGCCTTAAGGACCGGGCCGGGTTCACCCCTCCACTTT. It encodes CALRTGPGSPLHF.

The chain uses TRBV4-1 and TRBJ1-1; 7 bases are a match to TRBD1. The junction had 7 bases not matched to a gene; V was cut back by 5 bases and J by 10 bases. This CDR3 comprises 12 residues. CDR1 MGHRA and CDR2 YSYEKL come from the germline V gene. CDR3 DNA sequence: TGCGCCAGCAGCTGGGACAGCGTAACAGCTTTCTTT. Protein: CASSWDSVTAFF.

The chain couples TRBV6-1 to TRBJ2-2, with D unclear. The CDR3 length is 13 residues. CDR1 is MNHNS and CDR2 is SASEGT in the germline V gene. Trimming took off 4 bases at V and 2 bases at J, with 5 bases between the two ends. CDR3 sequence: CASSGPNTGELFF. The CDR3 nucleotides read TGTGCCAGCAGTGGACCAAACACCGGGGAGCTGTTTTTT.

In its sample, this clone was seen once. This chain links TRBV27 with TRBJ2-6, with no clear D. Trimming took 3 bases from V and 0 from J, leaving 3 bases between them. The CDR3 extends over 14 amino acids. The V gene's germline CDR1 is MNHEY and CDR2 SMNVEV (reference sequence). The CDR3, as DNA: TGTGCCAGCAGTTTCGGCTCTGGGGCCAACGTCCTGACTTTC. Residues: CASSFGSGANVLTF.